The 20 T cell receptor beta chains below were found in one sample sequenced in a study of blood T cell repertoires in COVID-19. Libraries were prepared by immunoSEQ multiplex PCR; TCRdb keeps only in-frame clonotypes and omits some of them. The profile covers about 76,000 clones, with about 82% appearing a single time and approximately 20% taken by the ten largest. The source material was peripheral blood. Receptors were obtained from a woman between 55 and 75 years old with acute or convalescent COVID-19.

The chain employs TRBV6-6 and TRBJ2-2; D is unresolved. Trimming removed 11 bases at V and 1 base at J, with 11 bases between. CDR1 is MNHNY, CDR2 SVGAGI, per germline (reference sequence). The CDR3 runs to 13 residues. DNA for the CDR3: TGTGCCGTTCACAGACAGAACACCGGGGAGCTGTTTTTT. Translation: CAVHRQNTGELFF.

There are many counts of this clone. At the DNA level, this CDR3 is encoded by other sequences in the same sample as well. The V gene is TRBV9, the J gene TRBJ2-5; 10 bases are a match to TRBD2. From germline, CDR1 is SGDLS and CDR2 YYNGEE. The CDR3 covers 15 residues. Unmatched junction bases numbered 4, after V lost 0 bases and J lost 5 bases. The CDR3 DNA follows: TGTGCCAGCAGCGTAGACACTAGCGGGGAGGAGACCCAGTACTTC. Translating it yields CASSVDTSGEETQYF.

The chain has TRBV15 and TRBJ1-3; a weak D match, TRBD1 (5 bases). V was shortened by 5 bases and J by 1 base, with 6 bases between the two germline ends. CDR1 is LNHNV and CDR2 is YYDKDF in the germline V gene (reference sequence). The length of the CDR3 is 13 residues. CDR3 nucleotide sequence: TGTGCCACCAGCGGGGGGTCTGGAAACACCATATATTTT. Protein sequence: CATSGGSGNTIYF.

The V and J genes are TRBV29-1 and TRBJ1-2; D not resolved. V lost 4 bases and J 4 bases, leaving 13 bases between the germline ends. Germline values: CDR1 SQVTM, CDR2 ANQGSEA. The CDR3 runs to 13 residues. CDR3 nucleotides: TGCAGCGTTGGAGCGACCAGCCTCTATGGCTACACCTTC. Translation: CSVGATSLYGYTF.

There are a few counts of this clone. This chain joins TRBV27 and TRBJ1-6, with D perhaps TRBD1 (6 bases). This CDR3 has 14 amino acids. V lost 8 bases and J lost 8, with 16 bases in between. CDR1 and CDR2 from the germline V gene are MNHEY and SMNVEV (reference sequence). The CDR3 sequence: CASSRGRGDSPLHF. The DNA for the CDR3 is TGTGCCAGCTCCCGGGGCAGGGGAGATTCACCCCTCCACTTT.

The chain recombines TRBV2 with TRBJ1-4, with D possibly TRBD1 on 6 matching bases. The V and J ends lost 5 bases and 8 bases respectively, with 21 bases between them. From germline, CDR1 is SNHLY and CDR2 FYNNEI. The CDR3 has 16 residues. The CDR3 DNA sequence: TGTGCCAGCAGTTCTCTTGGGGGGGCCGGCGGGGAAAAACTGTTTTTT. This codes for CASSSLGGAGGEKLFF.

V usage is TRBV19 and J usage is TRBJ1-5; 7 positions match TRBD1. With 8 bases clipped from V and 7 bases from J, the junction kept 5 bases outside the gene matches. Germline V CDR1 and CDR2: LNHDA, SQIVND (reference sequence). CDR3 length equals 12 residues. The CDR3 DNA reads TGTGCCAGTGGGACAGCGGCCCAGCCCCAGCATTTT. Translated, it gives CASGTAAQPQHF.

The V gene is TRBV6-1, the J gene TRBJ2-7; TRBD2 matches at 7 bases. Trimming cost V 3 bases and J 6 bases; bases outside gene matches: 8. This CDR3 region has 14 residues. From germline, CDR1 is MNHNS and CDR2 SASEGT. CDR3: CASSELGRGPEQYF. DNA for the CDR3: TGTGCCAGCAGTGAGTTAGGGAGGGGTCCCGAGCAGTACTTC.

V usage is TRBV30 and J usage is TRBJ2-7, with 12 positions matching TRBD2. This CDR3 has 16 residues. The germline CDR1 and CDR2 sequences are GTSNPN and SVGIG (reference sequence). The chain's CDR3 is CAYGGLAGGASYEQYF. The DNA of the CDR3 is TGTGCATATGGAGGGCTAGCGGGGGGGGCATCCTACGAGCAGTACTTC.

The chain recombines TRBV2 with TRBJ1-5, with a tentative D call TRBD1 (6 bases). The CDR3 has 17 amino acids. Trimming took off 5 bases at V and 0 bases at J, with 17 bases between the two ends. Looked up from germline, CDR1 is SNHLY and CDR2 is FYNNEI. The CDR3 sequence is CASSLHGQINSNQPQHF. CDR3 DNA sequence: TGTGCCAGCAGTCTCCACGGACAGATAAATAGCAATCAGCCCCAGCATTTT.

The gene calls are TRBV6-5 and TRBJ1-3; D possibly corresponds to TRBD1 (6 bases). This CDR3 spans 14 amino acids. Trimming removed 10 bases at V and 0 bases at J, with 13 bases between. The germline V gene has CDR1 MNHEY and CDR2 SVGAGI. The CDR3 DNA follows: TGTGCCACCGCGGGGGGCTTCTCTGGAAACACCATATATTTT. It is translated as CATAGGFSGNTIYF.

The chain is built from TRBV29-1 and TRBJ2-3; 7 positions agree with TRBD2. The V gene's germline CDR1 is SQVTM and CDR2 ANQGSEA. Germline trimming cut 2 bases from V and 14 bases from J; bases unmatched to any gene: 13. The CDR3 is 13 residues long. CDR3 amino acids: CSVEYNSGRLRYF. As DNA, the CDR3 is TGCAGCGTTGAATATAACTCCGGGAGGTTACGGTATTTT.

The chain uses TRBV30 and TRBJ2-3; no clear D. Trimming removed 2 bases from V and 1 base from J, with 16 bases in between. The CDR3 totals 16 residues. Per the germline V gene, CDR1 is GTSNPN and CDR2 is SVGIG (reference sequence). The DNA of the CDR3 is TGTGCCTGGAGTATCACTACCACTTGGGGCACAGATACGCAGTATTTT. This sequence encodes CAWSITTTWGTDTQYF.

This rearrangement joins TRBV2 to TRBJ1-2; D unresolved. V was shortened by 7 bases and J by 2 bases, with 14 bases between the two germline ends. This CDR3 is built from 14 residues. CDR1 and CDR2 from the germline V gene are SNHLY and FYNNEI. In nucleotides, the CDR3 is TGTGCCAGCACCCGAGGGCAAGGGAACTATGGCTACACCTTC. Translation: CASTRGQGNYGYTF.

In regard to this clone: Because the CDR3 is missing its conserved closing phenylalanine or tryptophan, this is likely a read error. CDR3 sequence reads: CASSSLGQGHTEAFL. CDR3 nucleotide sequence: TGTGCCAGCAGTTCGCTGGGACAGGGGCACACTGAAGCTTTCCTT. This rearrangement joins TRBV6-5 to TRBJ1-1, with 10 bases lining up with TRBD1. The V gene end was trimmed by 4 bases and the J gene end by 3 bases; junction bases not matched to a gene: 5. Germline assignment: CDR1 MNHEY and CDR2 SVGAGI. The CDR3 is made up of 15 amino acids.

This CDR3 reads CASSPGTGNEKLFF. As DNA, the CDR3 is TGTGCCAGCTCACCAGGGACAGGGAATGAAAAACTGTTTTTT. V is TRBV18 and J is TRBJ1-4, with 9 bases matching TRBD1. The CDR3 is 14 amino acids. The germline V gene has CDR1 KGHSH and CDR2 LQKENI. V shed 2 bases, J shed 5 bases, and the junction held 0 bases outside the gene matches. Together with reference TRBV18 and TRBJ1-4, the CDR3 gives the full variable domain: NAGVMQNPRHLVRRRGQEARLRCSPMKGHSHVYWYRQLPEEGLKFMVYLQKENIIDESGMPKERFSAEFPKEGPSILRIQQVVRGDSAAYFCASSPGTGNEKLFFGSGTQLSVL.

This chain connects TRBV29-1 to TRBJ2-1; 12 bases are a match to TRBD2. V shed 6 bases, J shed 0 bases, and the junction held 15 bases outside the gene matches. The germline CDR1 and CDR2 sequences are SQVTM and ANQGSEA. The CDR3 is 19 amino acids. The CDR3 loop reads CSVFTSGLAGVSSYNEQFF. The CDR3 DNA reads TGCAGCGTCTTTACCTCGGGACTAGCGGGTGTCAGCTCCTACAATGAGCAGTTCTTC.

This clone has a handful of counts. The chain recombines TRBV11-2 with TRBJ1-1, with D uncertain. Between the trimmed V and J ends, which lost 5 bases and 0 bases, there was a span of 7 bases. The CDR3 contains 13 residues. CDR1 and CDR2 (germline): SGHAT, FQNNGV. CDR3 loop: CASSQTVNTEAFF. CDR3 bases: TGTGCCAGCAGCCAAACAGTGAACACTGAAGCTTTCTTT.

Only a few counts were recorded for this clone. V is TRBV2 and J is TRBJ2-7, with TRBD1 as a possible D gene (5 bases). CDR1 SNHLY and CDR2 FYNNEI come from the germline V gene. Trimming shortened V by 5 bases and J by 5 bases, and 13 bases separated the two germline ends. CDR3 size: 13 residues. The chain's CDR3 is CASSPRELDEQYF. As DNA, the CDR3 is TGTGCCAGCAGTCCCAGGGAACTGGACGAGCAGTACTTC.

This clone has more than one count but fewer than ten. The chain uses TRBV9 and TRBJ2-6; 12 nucleotides line up with TRBD2. Germline V lookup: CDR1 SGDLS, CDR2 YYNGEE. The V gene end was trimmed by 0 bases and the J gene end by 0 bases; junction bases not matched to a gene: 4. The CDR3 runs to 19 residues. The CDR3 spells CASSVASSGGASGANVLTF. The CDR3 DNA sequence: TGTGCCAGCAGCGTAGCGTCTAGCGGGGGGGCCTCTGGGGCCAACGTCCTGACTTTC.